This is a list of T cell receptor beta chains from one sample in a study of PD-1 blockade in classical Hodgkin lymphoma. Repertoires were generated with immunoSEQ multiplex PCR, while TCRdb's copy carries only in-frame clones and drops some. The data show 25,000 to 35,000 clones, with 71% seen just once and under 3.5% held by the top ten. Here the sequenced sample was peripheral blood mononuclear cells (PBMCs), taken before the second cycle of nivolumab. These receptors originate from a human donor with classical Hodgkin lymphoma. CDR3s include the opening cysteine and the closing phenylalanine or tryptophan. A D gene is named only where the DNA matches it firmly. Clone size is not always given. Where it is, it says once, few, many or a class for expanded clones.

CDR3 DNA: TGCGCCAGCAGCCAAGATCTGGGGGTCTACAATGAGCAGTTCTTC
CDR3 protein: CASSQDLGVYNEQFF
V gene: TRBV4-3
clone size: NA
D gene: NA
J gene: TRBJ2-1

CDR3 DNA: TGTGCCAGCAGCCCCCCCATGAGGGGCAACTATGGCTACACCTTC
CDR3 protein: CASSPPMRGNYGYTF
V gene: TRBV7-6
clone size: few
D gene: NA
J gene: TRBJ1-2

CDR3 DNA: TGTGCCAGCAGTTTGGTGGGCACCTATGGCTACACCTTC
CDR3 protein: CASSLVGTYGYTF
V gene: TRBV27
clone size: NA
D gene: NA
J gene: TRBJ1-2

CDR3 DNA: TGTGCCTGGAGTGTAAGGAAGGCGGAAGTCTATGGCTACACCTTC
CDR3 protein: CAWSVRKAEVYGYTF
V gene: TRBV30
clone size: few
D gene: NA
J gene: TRBJ1-2

CDR3 DNA: TGTGCCAGCAGAGGACAGGGGGAATTCTACGAGCAGTACTTC
CDR3 protein: CASRGQGEFYEQYF
V gene: TRBV27
clone size: NA
D gene: TRBD1
J gene: TRBJ2-7

CDR3 DNA: TGTGCCAGCAGCTTAACGGGACAGGGTTCCCAAGAGACCCAGTACTTC
CDR3 protein: CASSLTGQGSQETQYF
V gene: TRBV7-8
clone size: NA
D gene: TRBD1
J gene: TRBJ2-5

CDR3 DNA: TGCAGCGTTCGGCCCGAGGGAAACAGAGATACGCAGTATTTT
CDR3 protein: CSVRPEGNRDTQYF
V gene: TRBV29-1
clone size: NA
D gene: NA
J gene: TRBJ2-3

CDR3 DNA: TGTGCCAGCAGCTTGGGGCTAGCTGTGGAGACCCAGTACTTC
CDR3 protein: CASSLGLAVETQYF
V gene: TRBV7-9
clone size: NA
D gene: NA
J gene: TRBJ2-5

CDR3 DNA: TGTGCCAGTAGTAGTACGTCAGGGAACACTGAAGCTTTCTTT
CDR3 protein: CASSSTSGNTEAFF
V gene: TRBV19
clone size: NA
D gene: NA
J gene: TRBJ1-1

CDR3 DNA: TGTGCCAGCAGACGACAGACCACCGGGGAGCTGTTTTTT
CDR3 protein: CASRRQTTGELFF
V gene: TRBV2
clone size: NA
D gene: NA
J gene: TRBJ2-2

CDR3 DNA: TGTGCCAGCAGACGGACAGGGGGGACCTCCTACGAGCAGTACTTC
CDR3 protein: CASRRTGGTSYEQYF
V gene: TRBV7-2
clone size: NA
D gene: TRBD1
J gene: TRBJ2-7

CDR3 DNA: TGCGCCAGCAGCACGGGTCGGTTCGGGGGGCGGTTAACTGAAGCTTTCTTT
CDR3 protein: CASSTGRFGGRLTEAFF
V gene: TRBV5-1
clone size: NA
D gene: NA
J gene: TRBJ1-1

CDR3 DNA: TGTGCCTCTTCGGATGGGGGGGAGCTGTTTTTT
CDR3 protein: CASSDGGELFF
V gene: TRBV10-3
clone size: NA
D gene: NA
J gene: TRBJ2-2

CDR3 DNA: TGTGCCAGCAGTGAAGCGTGGGCAGGGCTTACCTACGAGCAGTACTTC
CDR3 protein: CASSEAWAGLTYEQYF
V gene: TRBV6-1
clone size: NA
D gene: NA
J gene: TRBJ2-7

CDR3 DNA: TGTGCCAGCGGCCAACAGCGTCCCCAGCATTTT
CDR3 protein: CASGQQRPQHF
V gene: TRBV6-1
clone size: NA
D gene: NA
J gene: TRBJ1-5

CDR3 DNA: TGTGCCAGCAGTTACTCGACGGGGGGCGAGTCCTACGAGCAGTACTTC
CDR3 protein: CASSYSTGGESYEQYF
V gene: TRBV6-6
clone size: NA
D gene: NA
J gene: TRBJ2-7

CDR3 DNA: TGTGCCAGTAGACCCGGGTACGGTTCCTACAATGAGCAGTTCTTC
CDR3 protein: CASRPGYGSYNEQFF
V gene: TRBV19
clone size: NA
D gene: NA
J gene: TRBJ2-1